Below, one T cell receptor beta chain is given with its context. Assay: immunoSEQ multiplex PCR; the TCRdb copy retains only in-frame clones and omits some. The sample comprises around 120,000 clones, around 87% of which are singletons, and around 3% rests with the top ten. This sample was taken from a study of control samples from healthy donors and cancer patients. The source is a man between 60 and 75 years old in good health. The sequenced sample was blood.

CDR3 bases: TGTGCCAGCAGCCCACTCACAGGGGGTCTCGCCTATGGCTACACCTTC. Translation gives CASSPLTGGLAYGYTF. V gene TRBV4-2 combines with J gene TRBJ1-2, with 8 nucleotides matching TRBD1. Trimming at V came to 4 bases and at J to 4 bases, leaving 11 bases not matched to a gene. Germline CDR1 and CDR2: LGHNA and YNFKEQ. The CDR3 covers 16 residues.